These 10 T cell receptor beta chains were all obtained from the same sample, sequenced in a study of cytomegalovirus exposure and HLA in healthy donors (dated by TCRdb to between 2016 and 2019). Preparation of the library involved the immunoSEQ multiplex PCR assay. A mixture of 60 forward primers for TCR Vbeta segments and 13 reverse primers for TCR Jbeta segments was used in the multiplex PCR. This is the immuneACCESS table as TCRdb keeps it, with only in-frame sequences that have V and J called. A part of the clones is gone; compared with another copy, unresolved V genes explain less than half, and the rest is unexplained. This sample's table contains more than 200,000 clones. Of the sample, about 1% falls within the top ten clones. What was sequenced was PBMCs. These receptors were obtained from a woman in her twenties or thirties in good health and CMV-seropositive.

V is TRBV29-1 and J is TRBJ2-7, with 10 bases fitting TRBD2. There are 13 residues in the CDR3. Germline V gene lookup returns CDR1 SQVTM and CDR2 ANQGSEA. V gave up 6 bases and J gave up 7 bases; unmatched junction bases: 9. The CDR3 sequence: CSVAAGLATEQYF. The DNA for the CDR3 is TGCAGCGTGGCAGCGGGACTAGCGACTGAGCAGTACTTC.

This chain uses TRBV27 with TRBJ2-3; D is perhaps TRBD1 (6 bases). This CDR3 has 14 amino acids. Trimming pared 8 bases from V and 10 bases from J, leaving 22 bases between. The germline V gene encodes CDR1 MNHEY and CDR2 SMNVEV (reference sequence). Here the CDR3 reads CASAQGGSHSPQYF. Written as DNA, the CDR3 is TGTGCCAGCGCACAGGGTGGCAGTCACAGTCCGCAGTATTTT.

The chain recombines TRBV9 with TRBJ2-7; maybe TRBD2 (6 bases). Germline-derived CDR1 and CDR2 are SGDLS and YYNGEE. V was trimmed by 4 bases and J by 3 bases, leaving 17 bases between them. This CDR3 has 15 residues. The CDR3 sequence is CASSPSGDSYYEQYF. CDR3 nucleotide sequence: TGTGCCAGCAGCCCTAGTGGGGACTCCTACTACGAGCAGTACTTC.

The gene calls are TRBV2 and TRBJ2-5, with TRBD2 identical over 9 bases. Per the germline V gene, CDR1 is SNHLY and CDR2 is FYNNEI. This CDR3 is 11 amino acids long. With 6 bases clipped from V and 14 bases from J, the junction kept 7 bases outside the gene matches. The CDR3 nucleotides are TGTGCCAGCAGAACCGGGACTAGCTTCTACTTC. Its translation: CASRTGTSFYF.

The rearrangement uses TRBV4-1 and TRBJ1-1, with a tentative D call TRBD1 (6 bases). V was cut by 2 bases and J by 7 bases, with 23 bases left in between. There are 17 residues in the CDR3. The germline V gene encodes CDR1 MGHRA and CDR2 YSYEKL. CDR3 protein: CASSQPPGQFREFEAFF. The DNA of the CDR3 is TGCGCCAGCAGCCAACCCCCGGGACAATTCCGAGAGTTTGAAGCTTTCTTT.

The gene calls are TRBV7-8 and TRBJ1-1; no firm D call. Germline assignment: CDR1 SGHVS and CDR2 FQNEAQ. This CDR3 contains 11 residues. V was trimmed by 5 bases and J by 6 bases, leaving 7 bases between them. CDR3 protein: CASSAQAEAFF. As DNA, the CDR3 is TGTGCCAGCAGCGCACAAGCTGAAGCTTTCTTT.

V usage is TRBV5-4 and J usage is TRBJ2-5, with a weak D call TRBD2 (6 bases). The CDR3 has 14 residues. The V gene lost 7 bases and the J gene lost 5 bases, with 18 bases spanning the gap. Per germline, CDR1 SGHNT and CDR2 YYREEE (reference sequence). This CDR3 reads CASGEILSGETQYF. CDR3 bases: TGTGCCAGCGGTGAAATCTTAAGCGGGGAGACCCAGTACTTC.

The chain recombines TRBV5-1 with TRBJ1-2, with D perhaps TRBD1 (5 bases). Germline V gene lookup returns CDR1 SGHRS and CDR2 YFSETQ. V lost 6 bases and J 8 bases, leaving 17 bases between the germline ends. This CDR3 spans 13 amino acids. In DNA form, the CDR3 reads TGCGCCAGCAAGAGAGAGGGAGGGGTAGGCTACACCTTC. It specifies CASKREGGVGYTF. The whole variable domain, remainder taken from reference TRBV5-1 and TRBJ1-2, is KAGVTQTPRYLIKTRGQQVTLSCSPISGHRSVSWYQQTPGQGLQFLFEYFSETQRNKGNFPGRFSGRQFSNSRSEMNVSTLELGDSALYLCASKREGGVGYTFGSGTRLTVV.

J is TRBJ2-2 and V is TRBV4-1; 12 bases align to TRBD2. CDR3 length: 19 residues. In germline, CDR1 is MGHRA, CDR2 YSYEKL. The ends lost 1 base at V and 5 bases at J; junction bases unmatched: 11. CDR3 in amino acids: CASSQVTASGRARTGELFF. The CDR3 DNA follows: TGCGCCAGCAGCCAAGTGACGGCTAGCGGGAGGGCCCGGACCGGGGAGCTGTTTTTT.

The DNA for the CDR3 is TGTGCCAGCAGCGTGAGGGCAGGTTCACCCCTCCACTTT. Residues: CASSVRAGSPLHF. The genes are TRBV7-9 and TRBJ1-6; D gene ambiguous. The CDR3 extends over 13 amino acids. The V gene's germline CDR1 is SEHNR and CDR2 FQNEAQ (reference sequence). Trimming took 5 bases from V and 9 from J, leaving 11 bases between them.